This TCR beta chain was found in a study of PD-1 blockade in mismatch repair-deficient tumors. Study as a whole: All were previously treated, progressing patients with about a dozen mismatch repair-deficient cancer types.

Assay: immunoSEQ multiplex PCR; the TCRdb copy retains only in-frame clones and omits some. Counted here are about 110,000 clones, roughly 80% occurring once; the ten biggest clones make up 4.7%. A few pembrolizumab responders had their TCRs sequenced. This specimen consisted of peripheral blood, obtained 60 weeks after starting pembrolizumab. The sequence derives from an adult with mismatch repair-deficient cancer.

Here the CDR3 reads CASSASGAHYGYTF. Written as DNA, the CDR3 is TGTGCCAGCAGTGCCTCGGGGGCGCACTATGGCTACACCTTC. The chain is built from TRBV6-5 and TRBJ1-2; weak D call: TRBD1 (6 bases). Germline values: CDR1 MNHEY, CDR2 SVGAGI. The V gene lost 5 bases and the J gene lost 3 bases, with 13 bases spanning the gap. The CDR3 is 14 residues long.